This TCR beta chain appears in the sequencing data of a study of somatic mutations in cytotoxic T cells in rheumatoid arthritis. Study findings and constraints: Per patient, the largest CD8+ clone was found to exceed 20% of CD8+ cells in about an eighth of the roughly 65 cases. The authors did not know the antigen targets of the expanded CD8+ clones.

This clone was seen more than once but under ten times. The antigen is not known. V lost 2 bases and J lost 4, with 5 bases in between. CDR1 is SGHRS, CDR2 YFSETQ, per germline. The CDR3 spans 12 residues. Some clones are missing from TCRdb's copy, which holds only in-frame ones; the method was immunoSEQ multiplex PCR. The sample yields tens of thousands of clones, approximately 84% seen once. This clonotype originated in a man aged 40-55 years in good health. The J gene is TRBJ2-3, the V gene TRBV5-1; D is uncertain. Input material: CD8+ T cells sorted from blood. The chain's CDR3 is CASSLNSDTQYF. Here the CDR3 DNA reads TGCGCCAGCAGCTTAAATTCAGATACGCAGTATTTT. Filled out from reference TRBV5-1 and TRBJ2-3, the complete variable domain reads KAGVTQTPRYLIKTRGQQVTLSCSPISGHRSVSWYQQTPGQGLQFLFEYFSETQRNKGNFPGRFSGRQFSNSRSEMNVSTLELGDSALYLCASSLNSDTQYFGPGTRLTVL.